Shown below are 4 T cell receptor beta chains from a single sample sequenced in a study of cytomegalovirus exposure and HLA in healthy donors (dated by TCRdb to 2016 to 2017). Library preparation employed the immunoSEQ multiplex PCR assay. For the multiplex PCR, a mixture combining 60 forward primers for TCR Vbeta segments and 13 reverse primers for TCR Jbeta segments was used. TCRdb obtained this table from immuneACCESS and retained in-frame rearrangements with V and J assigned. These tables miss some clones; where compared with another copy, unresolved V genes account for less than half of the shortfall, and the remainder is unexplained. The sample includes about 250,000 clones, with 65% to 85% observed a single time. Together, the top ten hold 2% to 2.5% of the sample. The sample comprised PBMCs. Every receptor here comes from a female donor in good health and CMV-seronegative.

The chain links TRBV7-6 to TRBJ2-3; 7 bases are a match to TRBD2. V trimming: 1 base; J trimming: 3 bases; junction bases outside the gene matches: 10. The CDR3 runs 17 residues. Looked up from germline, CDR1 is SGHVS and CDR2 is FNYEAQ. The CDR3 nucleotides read TGTGCCAGCAGCTTAGTTGTCGGACTAGTTGGGACAGATACGCAGTATTTT. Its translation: CASSLVVGLVGTDTQYF.

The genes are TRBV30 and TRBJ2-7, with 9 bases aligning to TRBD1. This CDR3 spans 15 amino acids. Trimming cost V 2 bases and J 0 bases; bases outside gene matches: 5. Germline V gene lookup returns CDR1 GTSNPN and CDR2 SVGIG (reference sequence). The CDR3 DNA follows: TGTGCCTGGAGTCCCGGACAGGGGAGCTCCTACGAGCAGTACTTC. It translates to CAWSPGQGSSYEQYF.

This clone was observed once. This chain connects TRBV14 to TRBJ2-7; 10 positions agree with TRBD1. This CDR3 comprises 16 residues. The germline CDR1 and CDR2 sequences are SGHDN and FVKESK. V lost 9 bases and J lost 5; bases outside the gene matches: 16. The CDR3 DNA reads TGTGCCAGTTCGGACCCCGGGACAGGGGTAGGGGACGAGCAGTACTTC. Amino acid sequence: CASSDPGTGVGDEQYF. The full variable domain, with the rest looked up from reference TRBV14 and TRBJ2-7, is EAGVTQFPSHSVIEKGQTVTLRCDPISGHDNLYWYRRVMGKEIKFLLHFVKESKQDESGMPNNRFLAERTGGTYSTLKVQPAELEDSGVYFCASSDPGTGVGDEQYFGPGTRLTVT.

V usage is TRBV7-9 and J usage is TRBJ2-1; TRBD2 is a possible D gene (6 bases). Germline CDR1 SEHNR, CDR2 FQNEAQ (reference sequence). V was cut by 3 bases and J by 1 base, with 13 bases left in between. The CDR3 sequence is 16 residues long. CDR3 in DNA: TGTGCCAGCAGCTTGTACGTGGGAGGTTCCTACAATGAGCAGTTCTTC. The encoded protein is CASSLYVGGSYNEQFF.